The clone carrying this T cell receptor (beta chain) was detected ten times or more. Its antigen is not identified. This record belongs to a study of T-cell reconstitution after alpha-beta-depleted transplantation in children. Study conclusions and caveats: Reportedly, only several hundred clones from non-depleted graft cells drove alpha-beta T-cell counts at about two months. High day-60 TCRbeta diversity in some patients came from surviving recipient T cells and thymic progenitors. T-cell counts and diversity at one year following transplant were attributed mainly to newly produced T cells.

During its preparation, the TCRbeta library received unique molecular identifiers. TCRdb re-called the PCR reads with MiXCR, one entry per CDR3 protein. The repertoire includes 65,000 to 75,000 distinct CDR3 sequences, 4.9% of them detected once, and 15% to 20% sits in the top ten. The germline gives CDR1 LGHNA, CDR2 YSLEER. This CDR3 spans 14 amino acids. The germline V and J ends were trimmed by 1 base and 2 bases, with 9 bases remaining between them. The TCR comes from a boy under two years old who had a stem cell transplant for acute myeloid leukemia, so the T cells may come from the graft donor. The chain uses TRBV4-3 and TRBJ2-7; no firm D call. Source: PBMCs, mostly from graft donor cells, taken 180 days after TCRalphabeta/CD19-depleted stem cell transplant. The CDR3 DNA sequence: TGCGCCAGCAGCCAAGGAGTGAGGACCTACGAGCAGTACTTC. Its protein is CASSQGVRTYEQYF.